A single sample gave rise to the 26 T cell receptor beta chains below, sequenced in a study of blood T cell repertoires in COVID-19. Some clones are missing from TCRdb's copy, which holds only in-frame ones; the method was immunoSEQ multiplex PCR. The sample has 39,000 or so clones; around four fifths are singletons. The sequencing sample was made of peripheral blood. These receptors were collected from a woman of 80 years or more with active or convalescent COVID-19.

The J gene is TRBJ1-1, the V gene TRBV28; 7 bases fit TRBD1. V trimming: 2 bases; J trimming: 11 bases; junction bases outside the gene matches: 5. Per the germline V gene, CDR1 is MDHEN and CDR2 is SYDVKM. This CDR3 region has 12 residues. CDR3 amino acids: CASSLEGADAFF. The CDR3 DNA sequence: TGTGCCAGCAGTTTAGAGGGGGCAGACGCTTTCTTT. The full variable domain, with the rest looked up from reference TRBV28 and TRBJ1-1, is DVKVTQSSRYLVKRTGEKVFLECVQDMDHENMFWYRQDPGLGLRLIYFSYDVKMKEKGDIPEGYSVSREKKERFSLILESASTNQTSMYLCASSLEGADAFFGQGTRLTVV.

The chain links TRBV6-5 to TRBJ2-1; D may be TRBD1 (5 bases). The CDR3 length is 14 residues. V dropped 9 bases and J dropped 9 bases, with 21 bases sitting between them. Germline CDR1 MNHEY, CDR2 SVGAGI. The CDR3 sequence: CASNSGWSLGEQFF. The CDR3 nucleotides read TGTGCCAGTAACTCAGGGTGGTCCCTGGGTGAGCAGTTCTTC.

This chain links TRBV12-3 or TRBV12-4 with TRBJ2-1, with no clear D. V lost 1 base to trimming and J lost 12 bases, with 7 bases between them. The CDR3 covers 11 residues. The CDR3 DNA follows: TGTGCCAGCAGTTTAGGAGCTGGGCAGTTCTTC. Translated, it gives CASSLGAGQFF.

The J gene is TRBJ1-1, the V gene TRBV5-1, with 7 bases fitting TRBD1. With V trimmed by 3 bases and J by 7 bases, 6 bases remained unmatched. CDR1 is SGHRS, CDR2 YFSETQ, per germline. The CDR3 totals 13 residues. The CDR3 reads CASSYGTANEAFF. The CDR3 DNA is TGCGCCAGCAGCTACGGGACAGCCAATGAAGCTTTCTTT.

The gene calls are TRBV28 and TRBJ1-2; the match to TRBD1 covers 7 bases. CDR3 length: 16 residues. Germline lookup yields CDR1 MDHEN and CDR2 SYDVKM. V trimming: 6 bases; J trimming: 0 bases; junction bases outside the gene matches: 10. Here the CDR3 DNA reads TGTGCCAGCAGGGTCGAGGGGGCTTCGCCTAACTATGGCTACACCTTC. Residues: CASRVEGASPNYGYTF.

In this sample, this clone turned up once. The CDR3 here is CASSSPGQYNEKLFF. Here the CDR3 DNA reads TGTGCCAGTAGTAGCCCGGGACAATATAATGAAAAACTGTTTTTT. The chain recombines TRBV19 with TRBJ1-4; a possible D gene is TRBD1 (6 bases). V was cut by 4 bases and J by 4 bases, with 13 bases left in between. There are 15 residues in the CDR3. Germline V gene sequence: CDR1 LNHDA, CDR2 SQIVND (reference sequence).

V is TRBV3-1 (or the pseudogene TRBV3-2) and J is TRBJ2-1; perhaps TRBD2 as D (7 bases). The CDR3 extends over 15 amino acids. Germline assignment: CDR1 LGHDT and CDR2 YNNKEL (reference sequence). V shed 5 bases and J shed 0 bases, with 11 bases lying between them. The CDR3 region has the DNA TGTGCCAGCAGCGGCGGGGGCAGCTCCTACAATGAGCAGTTCTTC. It yields the protein CASSGGGSSYNEQFF.

J is TRBJ2-7 and V is TRBV7-2; TRBD1 might be the D (7 bases). The CDR3 consists of 14 residues. Per germline, CDR1 SGHTA and CDR2 FQGNSA. V gave up 4 bases and J gave up 4 bases, with 14 bases separating them. The CDR3 sequence is CASSSRTGGYEQYF. For the CDR3, the DNA is TGTGCCAGCAGCTCCCGGACAGGAGGGTACGAGCAGTACTTC.

The J gene is TRBJ1-6, the V gene TRBV25-1; TRBD1 might be the D (6 bases). The CDR3 sequence is 13 residues long. Trimming removed 3 bases at V and 9 bases at J, with 9 bases between. CDR1 is MGHDK, CDR2 SYGVNS, per germline. DNA for the CDR3: TGTGCCAGCAGTGATACAGGGAGTTCACCCCTCCACTTT. This encodes CASSDTGSSPLHF.

The chain joins TRBV2 to TRBJ2-1; 8 nucleotides match TRBD1. V lost 6 bases to trimming and J lost 0 bases; unmatched junction nucleotides: 4. The germline CDR1 and CDR2 sequences are SNHLY and FYNNEI. The CDR3 extends over 15 amino acids. The chain's CDR3 is CASSATGGSYNEQFF. The DNA for the CDR3 is TGTGCCAGCAGCGCAACAGGGGGCTCCTACAATGAGCAGTTCTTC.

This sequence joins TRBV19 and TRBJ2-1, with a possible D match to TRBD1 (6 bases). This CDR3 is 13 amino acids long. Trimming pared 9 bases from V and 4 bases from J, leaving 13 bases between. Germline V gene sequence: CDR1 LNHDA, CDR2 SQIVND (reference sequence). The CDR3 nucleotides are TGTGCCAGCCGAGACAGGTGGTACAATGAGCAGTTCTTC. Translation: CASRDRWYNEQFF.

This chain joins TRBV7-8 and TRBJ1-3; D is perhaps TRBD1 (5 bases). Per germline, CDR1 SGHVS and CDR2 FQNEAQ. V was cut by 1 base and J by 0 bases, with 13 bases left in between. This CDR3 contains 17 residues. The CDR3 DNA reads as TGTGCCAGCAGCTTAGGGGTCCCAGGGCACTCTGGAAACACCATATATTTT. It is translated as CASSLGVPGHSGNTIYF.

The CDR3 coding sequence is TGTGCCAGCAGCTGGACCACAGGGACCGGGGAGCTGTTTTTT. This sequence encodes CASSWTTGTGELFF. The chain carries TRBV7-3 and TRBJ2-2, with D tentatively TRBD1 (6 bases). The CDR3 has 14 residues. Deletions cut 4 bases from V and 5 bases from J, with 11 bases between. The germline V gene has CDR1 SGHTA and CDR2 FQGTGA.

The genes are TRBV10-1 and TRBJ2-1; 10 nucleotides align to TRBD2. The CDR3 totals 18 residues. The V gene's germline CDR1 is WNHNN and CDR2 SYGVQD (reference sequence). With 4 bases clipped from V and 8 bases from J, the junction kept 17 bases outside the gene matches. The CDR3 is CASSGSLGASGGVDEQFF. In DNA, the CDR3 is TGCGCCAGCAGTGGTTCCTTAGGAGCTAGCGGGGGCGTTGATGAGCAGTTCTTC.

The chain has TRBV9 and TRBJ1-3; D is uncertain. V dropped 0 bases and J dropped 4 bases, with 5 bases sitting between them. CDR3 length: 13 residues. The V gene's germline CDR1 is SGDLS and CDR2 YYNGEE. CDR3 in amino acids: CASSVAEGNTIYF. CDR3 DNA sequence: TGTGCCAGCAGCGTAGCTGAGGGAAACACCATATATTTT.

The V call is TRBV9, the J call TRBJ2-2, with D perhaps matching TRBD2 (6 bases). CDR1 is SGDLS, CDR2 YYNGEE, per germline. Between the trimmed V and J ends, which lost 0 bases and 5 bases, there was a span of 11 bases. The CDR3 runs to 15 residues. CDR3 in amino acids: CASSVARLDTGELFF. The CDR3 DNA reads TGTGCCAGCAGCGTAGCCCGACTAGATACCGGGGAGCTGTTTTTT. Full variable domain (remainder filled in from reference TRBV9 and TRBJ2-2): DSGVTQTPKHLITATGQRVTLRCSPRSGDLSVYWYQQSLDQGLQFLIQYYNGEERAKGNILERFSAQQFPDLHSELNLSSLELGDSALYFCASSVARLDTGELFFGEGSRLTVL.

This sequence joins TRBV6-2 or TRBV6-3 and TRBJ1-1; 7 bases match TRBD1. V trimming: 6 bases; J trimming: 1 base; junction bases outside the gene matches: 8. Looked up from germline, CDR1 is MNHEY and CDR2 is SVGEGT. The CDR3 has 15 residues. CDR3 loop: CASRPRGQPNTEAFF. DNA for the CDR3: TGTGCCAGCAGACCTCGGGGACAGCCGAACACTGAAGCTTTCTTT.

The chain carries TRBV5-4 and TRBJ1-4; 7 bases are a match to TRBD1. With 4 bases clipped from V and 6 bases from J, the junction kept 9 bases outside the gene matches. CDR1 SGHNT and CDR2 YYREEE come from the germline V gene (reference sequence). This CDR3 region has 15 residues. CDR3 loop: CASSTGPQGYEKLFF. The DNA for the CDR3 is TGTGCCAGCAGCACCGGCCCACAGGGGTATGAAAAACTGTTTTTT.

The CDR3 protein is CASSLRDRVTGELFF. CDR3 coding DNA: TGTGCCAGCAGCTTAAGGGACAGAGTCACCGGGGAGCTGTTTTTT. The rearrangement uses TRBV7-9 and TRBJ2-2, with 7 bases matching TRBD1. Germline CDR1 SEHNR, CDR2 FQNEAQ (reference sequence). The CDR3 contains 15 residues. Losses at the gene ends were 2 bases for V and 4 bases for J; bases not matched to a gene: 4.

The chain has TRBV28 and TRBJ1-2, with D perhaps matching TRBD1 (6 bases). Per the germline V gene, CDR1 is MDHEN and CDR2 is SYDVKM. With 7 bases removed from V and 3 bases from J, the gap between germline ends came to 15 bases. The CDR3 length is 14 residues. The DNA for the CDR3 is TGTGCCAGCACCATTCAGGGGATGGACTATGGCTACACCTTC. The encoded protein is CASTIQGMDYGYTF.

This clone has a single count. This chain uses TRBV10-2 with TRBJ2-5, with D maybe TRBD1 (5 bases). This CDR3 has 13 residues. Germline V lookup: CDR1 WSHSY, CDR2 SAAADI. V lost 6 bases and J lost 1, with 9 bases in between. The CDR3 nucleotides are TGCGCCAGCAGACCGCAGGGCCAAGAGACCCAGTACTTC. As protein: CASRPQGQETQYF.

The gene calls are TRBV18 and TRBJ1-3, with TRBD1 matching 12 bases. Germline values: CDR1 KGHSH, CDR2 LQKENI. J gave up 3 bases and V 4 bases, and 10 bases lay outside the gene matches. This CDR3 has 18 residues. The CDR3 DNA is TGTGCCAGCTCACGCTCCGGGACAGGGGGCGCCGGTGGAAACACCATATATTTT. This gives the protein CASSRSGTGGAGGNTIYF.

The V gene is TRBV12-3 or TRBV12-4, the J gene TRBJ1-4; D unclear. The CDR3 is 13 amino acids. V shed 5 bases and J shed 8 bases, with 12 bases lying between them. CDR3 amino acids: CASSTPRREKLFF. The CDR3 nucleotides read TGTGCCAGCAGTACCCCCAGAAGAGAAAAACTGTTTTTT.

The chain recombines TRBV7-3 with TRBJ2-3; 7 bases fit TRBD2. Per the germline V gene, CDR1 is SGHTA and CDR2 is FQGTGA. The V and J ends lost 0 bases and 2 bases, in that order; junction bases with no gene match: 5. The CDR3 has 16 amino acids. The CDR3 spells CASSLTRLADTDTQYF. The CDR3 bases are TGTGCCAGCAGCTTAACGAGGCTAGCGGACACAGATACGCAGTATTTT. The whole variable domain, remainder taken from reference TRBV7-3 and TRBJ2-3, is GAGVSQTPSNKVTEKGKYVELRCDPISGHTALYWYRQSLGQGPEFLIYFQGTGAADDSGLPNDRFFAVRPEGSVSTLKIQRTERGDSAVYLCASSLTRLADTDTQYFGPGTRLTVL.

The V call is TRBV6-2 or TRBV6-3, the J call TRBJ2-3; 8 bases agree with TRBD2. The germline V gene has CDR1 MNHEY and CDR2 SVGEGT. V dropped 4 bases and J dropped 4; count of bases not matched to a gene: 4. The CDR3 runs to 14 residues. CDR3 sequence: CASSSERESDTQYF. For the CDR3, the DNA is TGTGCCAGCAGTTCTGAGCGGGAGTCAGATACGCAGTATTTT.

The table lists this clone with a few counts. The J gene is TRBJ1-2, the V gene TRBV30; 8 nucleotides align to TRBD1. Germline values: CDR1 GTSNPN, CDR2 SVGIG (reference sequence). The CDR3 loop spans 14 amino acids. The V gene end was trimmed by 2 bases and the J gene end by 8 bases; junction bases not matched to a gene: 10. The CDR3 protein is CAWSTPGGFYGYTF. CDR3 sequence (DNA): TGTGCCTGGAGTACCCCAGGGGGCTTCTACGGCTACACCTTC. The whole variable domain, filled in from reference TRBV30 and TRBJ1-2, reads SQTIHQWPATLVQPVGSPLSLECTVEGTSNPNLYWYRQAAGRGLQLLFYSVGIGQISSEVPQNLSASRPQDRQFILSSKKLLLSDSGFYLCAWSTPGGFYGYTFGSGTRLTVV.